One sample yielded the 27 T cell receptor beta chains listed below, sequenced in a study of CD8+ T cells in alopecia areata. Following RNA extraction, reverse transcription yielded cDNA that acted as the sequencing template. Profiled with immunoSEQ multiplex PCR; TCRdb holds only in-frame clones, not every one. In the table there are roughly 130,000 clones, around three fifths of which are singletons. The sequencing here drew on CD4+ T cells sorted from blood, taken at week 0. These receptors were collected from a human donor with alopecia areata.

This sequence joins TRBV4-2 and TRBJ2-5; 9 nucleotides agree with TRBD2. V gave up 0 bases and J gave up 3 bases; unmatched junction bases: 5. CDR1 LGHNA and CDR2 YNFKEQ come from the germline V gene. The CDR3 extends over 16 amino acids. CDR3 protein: CASSQDPGLAKETQYF. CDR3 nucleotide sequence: TGTGCCAGCAGCCAAGATCCAGGACTAGCGAAAGAGACCCAGTACTTC.

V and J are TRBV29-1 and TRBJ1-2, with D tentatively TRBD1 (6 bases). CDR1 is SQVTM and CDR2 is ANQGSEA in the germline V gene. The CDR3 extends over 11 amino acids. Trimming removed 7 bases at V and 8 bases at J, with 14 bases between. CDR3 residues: CSAYGGEGYTF. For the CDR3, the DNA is TGCAGCGCTTACGGGGGCGAGGGCTACACCTTC.

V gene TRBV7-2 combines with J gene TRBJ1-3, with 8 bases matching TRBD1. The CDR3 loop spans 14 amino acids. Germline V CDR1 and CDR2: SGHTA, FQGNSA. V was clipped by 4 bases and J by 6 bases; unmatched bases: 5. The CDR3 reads CASSSRTGINTIYF. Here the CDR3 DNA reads TGTGCCAGCAGCTCTCGGACAGGGATAAACACCATATATTTT.

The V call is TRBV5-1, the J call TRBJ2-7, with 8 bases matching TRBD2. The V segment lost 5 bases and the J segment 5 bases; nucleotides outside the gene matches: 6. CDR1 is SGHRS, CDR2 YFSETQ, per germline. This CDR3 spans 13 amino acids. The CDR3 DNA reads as TGCGCCAGCAGTACTAGCGGAGTCAACGAGCAGTACTTC. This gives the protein CASSTSGVNEQYF. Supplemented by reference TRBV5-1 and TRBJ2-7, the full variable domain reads KAGVTQTPRYLIKTRGQQVTLSCSPISGHRSVSWYQQTPGQGLQFLFEYFSETQRNKGNFPGRFSGRQFSNSRSEMNVSTLELGDSALYLCASSTSGVNEQYFGPGTRLTVT.

The CDR3 region has the DNA TGTGCCAGCAGCTCCAAAGTTACACTGAACACTGAAGCTTTCTTT. Protein product: CASSSKVTLNTEAFF. The chain links TRBV7-9 to TRBJ1-1; D gene uncertain. CDR3 length: 15 amino acids. Looked up from germline, CDR1 is SEHNR and CDR2 is FQNEAQ (reference sequence). V shed 4 bases and J shed 0 bases, with 12 bases lying between them. The variable domain in full, completed from reference TRBV7-9 and TRBJ1-1, reads DTGVSQNPRHKITKRGQNVTFRCDPISEHNRLYWYRQTLGQGPEFLTYFQNEAQLEKSRLLSDRFSAERPKGSFSTLEIQRTEQGDSAMYLCASSSKVTLNTEAFFGQGTRLTVV.

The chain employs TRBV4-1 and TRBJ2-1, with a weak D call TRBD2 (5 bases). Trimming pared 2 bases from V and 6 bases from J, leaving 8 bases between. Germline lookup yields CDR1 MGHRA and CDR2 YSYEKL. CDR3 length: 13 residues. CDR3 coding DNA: TGCGCCAGCAGCCAACAAGGAGGCAATGAGCAGTTCTTC. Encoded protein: CASSQQGGNEQFF.

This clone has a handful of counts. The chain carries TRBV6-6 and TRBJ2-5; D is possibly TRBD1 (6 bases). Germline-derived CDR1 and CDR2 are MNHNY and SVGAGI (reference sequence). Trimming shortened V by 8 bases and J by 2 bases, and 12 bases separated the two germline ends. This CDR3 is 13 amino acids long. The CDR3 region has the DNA TGTGCCAGCCACGGGACATTGCAAGAGACCCAGTACTTC. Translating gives CASHGTLQETQYF.

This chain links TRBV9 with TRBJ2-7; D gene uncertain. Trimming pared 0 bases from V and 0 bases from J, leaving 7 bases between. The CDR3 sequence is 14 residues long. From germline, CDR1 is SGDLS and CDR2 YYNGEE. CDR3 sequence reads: CASSVDMGSYEQYF. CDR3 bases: TGTGCCAGCAGCGTAGACATGGGCTCCTACGAGCAGTACTTC. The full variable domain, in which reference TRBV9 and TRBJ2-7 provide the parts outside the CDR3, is DSGVTQTPKHLITATGQRVTLRCSPRSGDLSVYWYQQSLDQGLQFLIQYYNGEERAKGNILERFSAQQFPDLHSELNLSSLELGDSALYFCASSVDMGSYEQYFGPGTRLTVT.

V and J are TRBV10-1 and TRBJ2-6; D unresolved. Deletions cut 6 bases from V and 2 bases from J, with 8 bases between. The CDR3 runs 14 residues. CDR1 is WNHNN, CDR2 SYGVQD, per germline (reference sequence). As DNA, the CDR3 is TGCGCCAGCAGAAGCCCCGCTGGGGCCAACGTCCTGACTTTC. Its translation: CASRSPAGANVLTF.

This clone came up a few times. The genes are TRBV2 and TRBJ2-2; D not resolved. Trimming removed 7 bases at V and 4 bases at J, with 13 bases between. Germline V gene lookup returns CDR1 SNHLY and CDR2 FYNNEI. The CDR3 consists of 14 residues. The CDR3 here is CASTSASPTGELFF. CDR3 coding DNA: TGTGCCAGCACGTCGGCTTCACCCACCGGGGAGCTGTTTTTT.

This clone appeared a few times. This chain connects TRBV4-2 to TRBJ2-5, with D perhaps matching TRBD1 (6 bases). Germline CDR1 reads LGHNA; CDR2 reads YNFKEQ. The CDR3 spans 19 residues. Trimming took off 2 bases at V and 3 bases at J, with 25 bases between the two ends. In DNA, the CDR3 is TGTGCCAGCAGCCAACTAAGACAGAGAGTGAAGGGGGAAGAAGAGACCCAGTACTTC. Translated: CASSQLRQRVKGEEETQYF.

CDR3 sequence (DNA): TGTGCCAGCAGCCAAGCCGGGGGTGGCTACGAGCAGTACTTC. Encoded protein: CASSQAGGGYEQYF. The rearrangement links TRBV4-2 to TRBJ2-7, with D maybe TRBD2 (6 bases). This CDR3 has 14 residues. Between the trimmed V and J ends, which lost 1 base and 3 bases, there was a span of 10 bases. The germline gives CDR1 LGHNA, CDR2 YNFKEQ.

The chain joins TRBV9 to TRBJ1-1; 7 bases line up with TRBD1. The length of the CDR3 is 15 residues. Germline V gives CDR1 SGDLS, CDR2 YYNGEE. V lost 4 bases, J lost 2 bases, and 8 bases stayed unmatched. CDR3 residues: CASSTSDRYNTEAFF. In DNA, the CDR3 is TGTGCCAGCAGCACTTCGGACAGGTATAACACTGAAGCTTTCTTT. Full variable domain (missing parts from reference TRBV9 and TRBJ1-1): DSGVTQTPKHLITATGQRVTLRCSPRSGDLSVYWYQQSLDQGLQFLIQYYNGEERAKGNILERFSAQQFPDLHSELNLSSLELGDSALYFCASSTSDRYNTEAFFGQGTRLTVV.

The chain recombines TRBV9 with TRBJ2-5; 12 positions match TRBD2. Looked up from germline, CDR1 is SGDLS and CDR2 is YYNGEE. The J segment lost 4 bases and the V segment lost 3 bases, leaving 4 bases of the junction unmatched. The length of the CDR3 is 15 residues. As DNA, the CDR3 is TGTGCCAGCAGCGCGACTAGCGGGAGAGGAGAGACCCAGTACTTC. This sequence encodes CASSATSGRGETQYF.

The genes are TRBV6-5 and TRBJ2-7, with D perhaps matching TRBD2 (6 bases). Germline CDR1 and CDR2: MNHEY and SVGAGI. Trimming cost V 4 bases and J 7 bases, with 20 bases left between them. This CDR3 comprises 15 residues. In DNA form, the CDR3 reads TGTGCCAGCAGTTCCCGCGGGGCTAGATCAGGGGAGCAGTACTTC. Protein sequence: CASSSRGARSGEQYF.

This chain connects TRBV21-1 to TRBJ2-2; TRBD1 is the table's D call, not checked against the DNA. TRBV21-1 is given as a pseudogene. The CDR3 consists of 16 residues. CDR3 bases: TGTGCCAGCAGCAAAGTGGACAGGGAGCACACCGGGGAGCTGTTTTTT. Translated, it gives CASSKVDREHTGELFF.

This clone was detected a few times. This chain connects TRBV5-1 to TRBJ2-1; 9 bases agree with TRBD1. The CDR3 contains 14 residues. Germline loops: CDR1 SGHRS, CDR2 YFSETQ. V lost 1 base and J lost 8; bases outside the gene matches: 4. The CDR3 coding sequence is TGCGCCAGCAGCTTGTGGACAGGGGAGGATGAGCAGTTCTTC. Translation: CASSLWTGEDEQFF.

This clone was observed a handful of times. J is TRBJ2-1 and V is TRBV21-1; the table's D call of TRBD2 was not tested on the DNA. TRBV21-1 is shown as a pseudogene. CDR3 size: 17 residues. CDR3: CASSKALWEPHGRVQFF. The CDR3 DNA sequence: TGTGCCAGCAGCAAAGCGCTTTGGGAGCCCCATGGAAGAGTGCAGTTCTTC.

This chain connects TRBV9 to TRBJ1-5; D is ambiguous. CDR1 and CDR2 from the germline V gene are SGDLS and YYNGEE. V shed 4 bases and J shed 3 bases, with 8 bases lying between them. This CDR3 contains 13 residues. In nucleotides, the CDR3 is TGTGCCAGCAGCTTCGGAACCAATCAGCCCCAGCATTTT. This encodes CASSFGTNQPQHF.

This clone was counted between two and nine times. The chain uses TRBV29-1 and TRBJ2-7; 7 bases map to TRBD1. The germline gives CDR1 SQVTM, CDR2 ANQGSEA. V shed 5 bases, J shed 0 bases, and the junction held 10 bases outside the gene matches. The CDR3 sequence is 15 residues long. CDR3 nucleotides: TGCAGCGTTCCAGGTTGGGACAGACTCTCCTACGAGCAGTACTTC. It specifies CSVPGWDRLSYEQYF.

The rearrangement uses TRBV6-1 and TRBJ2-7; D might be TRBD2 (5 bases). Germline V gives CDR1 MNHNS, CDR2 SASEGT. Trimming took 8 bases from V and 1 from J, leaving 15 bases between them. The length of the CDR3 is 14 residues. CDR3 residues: CASSITRGSYEQYF. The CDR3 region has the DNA TGTGCCAGCTCTATTACCCGGGGTTCCTACGAGCAGTACTTC.

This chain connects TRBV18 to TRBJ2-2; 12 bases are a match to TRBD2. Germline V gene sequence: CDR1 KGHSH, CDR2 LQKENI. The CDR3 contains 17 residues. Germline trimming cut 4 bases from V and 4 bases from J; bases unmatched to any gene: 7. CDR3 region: CASSQTSGGPGTGELFF. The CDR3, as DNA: TGTGCCAGCTCACAGACTAGCGGGGGCCCCGGCACCGGGGAGCTGTTTTTT.

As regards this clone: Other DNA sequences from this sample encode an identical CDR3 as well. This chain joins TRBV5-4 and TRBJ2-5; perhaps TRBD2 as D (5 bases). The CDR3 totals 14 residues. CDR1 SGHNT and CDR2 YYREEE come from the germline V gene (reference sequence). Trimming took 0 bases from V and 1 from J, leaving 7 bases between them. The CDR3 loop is CASSLERAQETQYF. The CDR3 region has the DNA TGTGCCAGCAGCTTGGAGAGGGCCCAAGAGACCCAGTACTTC.

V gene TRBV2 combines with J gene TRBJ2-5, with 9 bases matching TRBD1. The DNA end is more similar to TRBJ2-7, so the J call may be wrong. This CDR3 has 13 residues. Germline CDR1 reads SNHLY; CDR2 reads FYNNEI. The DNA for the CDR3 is TGTGCCAGCAGCCGGGACAGGGACTACGAGCAGTACTTC. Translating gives CASSRDRDYEQYF.

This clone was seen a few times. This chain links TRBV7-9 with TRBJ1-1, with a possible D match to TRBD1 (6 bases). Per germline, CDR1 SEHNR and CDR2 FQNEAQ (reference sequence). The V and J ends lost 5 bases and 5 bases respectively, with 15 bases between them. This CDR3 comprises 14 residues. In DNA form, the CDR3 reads TGTGCCAGCAGCGCAACAGGGCCCCGAACTGAAGCTTTCTTT. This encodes CASSATGPRTEAFF. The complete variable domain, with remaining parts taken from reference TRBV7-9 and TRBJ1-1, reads DTGVSQNPRHKITKRGQNVTFRCDPISEHNRLYWYRQTLGQGPEFLTYFQNEAQLEKSRLLSDRFSAERPKGSFSTLEIQRTEQGDSAMYLCASSATGPRTEAFFGQGTRLTVV.

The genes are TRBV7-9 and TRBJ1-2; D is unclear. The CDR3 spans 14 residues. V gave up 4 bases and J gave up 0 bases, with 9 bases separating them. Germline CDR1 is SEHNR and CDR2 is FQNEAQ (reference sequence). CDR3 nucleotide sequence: TGTGCCAGCAGCTCCAATTTAGCTAACTATGGCTACACCTTC. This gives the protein CASSSNLANYGYTF.

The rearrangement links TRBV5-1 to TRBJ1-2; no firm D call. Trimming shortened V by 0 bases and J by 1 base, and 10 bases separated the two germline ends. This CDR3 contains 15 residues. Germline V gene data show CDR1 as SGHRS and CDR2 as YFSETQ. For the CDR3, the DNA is TGCGCCAGCAGCTTGGAACCGAATAGTAACTATGGCTACACCTTC. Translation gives CASSLEPNSNYGYTF.